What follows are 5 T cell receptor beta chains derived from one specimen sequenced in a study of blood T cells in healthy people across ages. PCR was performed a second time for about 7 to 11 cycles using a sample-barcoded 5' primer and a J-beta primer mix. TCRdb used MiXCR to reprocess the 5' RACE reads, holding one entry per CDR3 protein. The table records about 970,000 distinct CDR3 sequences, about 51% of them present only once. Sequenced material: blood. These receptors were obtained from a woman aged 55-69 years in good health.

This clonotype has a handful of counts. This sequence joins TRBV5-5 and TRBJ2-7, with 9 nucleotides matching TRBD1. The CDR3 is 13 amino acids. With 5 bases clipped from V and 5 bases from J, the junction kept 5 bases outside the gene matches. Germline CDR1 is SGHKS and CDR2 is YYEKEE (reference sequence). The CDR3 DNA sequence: TGTGCCAGCAGACGGACAGGGGTTAACGAGCAGTACTTC. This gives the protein CASRRTGVNEQYF.

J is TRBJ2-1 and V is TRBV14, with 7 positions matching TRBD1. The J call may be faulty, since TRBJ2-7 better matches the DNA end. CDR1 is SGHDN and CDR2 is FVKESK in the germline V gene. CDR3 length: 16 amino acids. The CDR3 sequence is CASSHLLTGLPAEQYF. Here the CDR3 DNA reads TGTGCCAGCAGCCACCTGTTGACAGGGCTCCCCGCTGAGCAGTACTTC.

The CDR3 bases are TGCAGCGGCCTTGGGGGCGCAACTAATGAAAAACTGTTTTTT. Amino acid sequence: CSGLGGATNEKLFF. V is TRBV29-1 and J is TRBJ1-4, with D tentatively TRBD1 (6 bases). This CDR3 is built from 14 residues. The germline CDR1 and CDR2 sequences are SQVTM and ANQGSEA. V lost 7 bases and J 0 bases, leaving 12 bases between the germline ends.

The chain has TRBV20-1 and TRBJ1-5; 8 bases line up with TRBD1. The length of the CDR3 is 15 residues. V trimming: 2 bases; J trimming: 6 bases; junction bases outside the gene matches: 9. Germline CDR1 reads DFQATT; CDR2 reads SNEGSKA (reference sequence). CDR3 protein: CSARPLGQGGQPQHF. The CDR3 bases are TGCAGTGCTAGACCGCTTGGACAGGGTGGTCAGCCCCAGCATTTT.

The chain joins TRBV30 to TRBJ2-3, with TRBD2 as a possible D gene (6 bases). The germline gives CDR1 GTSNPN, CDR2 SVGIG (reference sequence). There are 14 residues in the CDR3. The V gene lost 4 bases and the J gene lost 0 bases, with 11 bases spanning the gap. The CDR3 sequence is CAWTRGTSTDTQYF. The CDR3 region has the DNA TGTGCCTGGACCAGAGGGACTAGCACAGATACGCAGTATTTT.